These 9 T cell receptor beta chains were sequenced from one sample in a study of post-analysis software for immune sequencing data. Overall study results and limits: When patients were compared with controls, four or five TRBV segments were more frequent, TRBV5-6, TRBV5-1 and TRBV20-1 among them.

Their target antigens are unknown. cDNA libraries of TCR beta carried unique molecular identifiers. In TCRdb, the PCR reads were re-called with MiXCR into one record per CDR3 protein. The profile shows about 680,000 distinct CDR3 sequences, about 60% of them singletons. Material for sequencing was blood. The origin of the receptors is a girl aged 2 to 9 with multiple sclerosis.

CDR3 sequence: CSARDQMRDPTDTQYF. The CDR3 bases are TGCAGTGCTAGAGATCAGATGAGGGACCCCACAGATACGCAGTATTTT. V and J are TRBV20-1 and TRBJ2-3; perhaps D is TRBD1 or TRBD2 (5 bases each). The CDR3 consists of 16 residues. The V and J ends lost 0 bases and 2 bases respectively, with 15 bases between them. Germline loops: CDR1 DFQATT, CDR2 SNEGSKA (reference sequence).

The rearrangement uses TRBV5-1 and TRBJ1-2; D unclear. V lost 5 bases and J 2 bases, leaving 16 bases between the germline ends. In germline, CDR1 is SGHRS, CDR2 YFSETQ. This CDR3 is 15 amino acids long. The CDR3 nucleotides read TGCGCCAGCAGAGGGCTTGGAGGCAGAAACTATGGCTACACCTTC. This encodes CASRGLGGRNYGYTF.

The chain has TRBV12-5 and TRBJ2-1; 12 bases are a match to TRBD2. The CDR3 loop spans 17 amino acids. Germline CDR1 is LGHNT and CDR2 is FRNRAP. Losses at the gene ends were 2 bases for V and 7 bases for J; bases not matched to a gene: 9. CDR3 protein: CASGLILRTSGDNEQFF. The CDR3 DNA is TGTGCTAGTGGTTTGATCCTCCGGACTAGCGGGGATAATGAGCAGTTCTTC.

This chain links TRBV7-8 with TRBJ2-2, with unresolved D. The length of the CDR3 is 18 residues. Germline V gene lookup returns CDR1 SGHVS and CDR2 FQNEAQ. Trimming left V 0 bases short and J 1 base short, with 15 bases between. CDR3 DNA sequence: TGTGCCAGCAGCTTAGCCGTCCCGACGGTCGGGAACACCGGGGAGCTGTTTTTT. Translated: CASSLAVPTVGNTGELFF.

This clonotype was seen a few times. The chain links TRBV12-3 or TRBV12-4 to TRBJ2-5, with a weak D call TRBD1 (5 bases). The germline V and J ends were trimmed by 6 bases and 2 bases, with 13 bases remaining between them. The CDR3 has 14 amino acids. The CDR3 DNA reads TGTGCCAGCAGCCCAACCAGGGTTCAAGAGACCCAGTACTTC. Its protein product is CASSPTRVQETQYF.

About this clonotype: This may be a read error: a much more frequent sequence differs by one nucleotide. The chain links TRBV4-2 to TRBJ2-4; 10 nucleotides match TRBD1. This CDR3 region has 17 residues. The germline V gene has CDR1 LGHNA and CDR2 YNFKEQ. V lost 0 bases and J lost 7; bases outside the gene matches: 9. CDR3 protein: CASSQDAEEDRGNIQYF. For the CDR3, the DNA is TGTGCCAGCAGCCAAGATGCCGAAGAGGACAGGGGGAACATTCAGTACTTC.

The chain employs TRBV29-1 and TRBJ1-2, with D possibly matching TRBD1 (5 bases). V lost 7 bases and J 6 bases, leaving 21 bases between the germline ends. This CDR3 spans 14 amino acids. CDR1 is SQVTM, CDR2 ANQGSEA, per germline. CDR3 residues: CSAEGSTGGDGYTF. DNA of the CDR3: TGCAGCGCCGAAGGCTCTACGGGGGGGGATGGCTACACCTTC.

The CDR3 sequence: CASSLVRDRPNEQFF. As DNA, the CDR3 is TGTGCCAGCAGCTTAGTCCGGGACAGACCAAATGAGCAGTTCTTC. V usage is TRBV7-6 and J usage is TRBJ2-1, with TRBD1 identical over 7 bases. The CDR3 totals 15 residues. Looked up from germline, CDR1 is SGHVS and CDR2 is FNYEAQ. The J segment lost 7 bases and the V segment lost 1 base, leaving 7 bases of the junction unmatched.

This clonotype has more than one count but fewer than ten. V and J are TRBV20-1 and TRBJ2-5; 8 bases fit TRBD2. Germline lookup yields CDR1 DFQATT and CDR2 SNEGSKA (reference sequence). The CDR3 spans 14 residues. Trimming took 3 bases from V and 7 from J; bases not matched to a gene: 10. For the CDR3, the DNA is TGCAGTGCTAGCGGGACCCTCGGGAGGGGGACCCAGTACTTC. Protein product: CSASGTLGRGTQYF.